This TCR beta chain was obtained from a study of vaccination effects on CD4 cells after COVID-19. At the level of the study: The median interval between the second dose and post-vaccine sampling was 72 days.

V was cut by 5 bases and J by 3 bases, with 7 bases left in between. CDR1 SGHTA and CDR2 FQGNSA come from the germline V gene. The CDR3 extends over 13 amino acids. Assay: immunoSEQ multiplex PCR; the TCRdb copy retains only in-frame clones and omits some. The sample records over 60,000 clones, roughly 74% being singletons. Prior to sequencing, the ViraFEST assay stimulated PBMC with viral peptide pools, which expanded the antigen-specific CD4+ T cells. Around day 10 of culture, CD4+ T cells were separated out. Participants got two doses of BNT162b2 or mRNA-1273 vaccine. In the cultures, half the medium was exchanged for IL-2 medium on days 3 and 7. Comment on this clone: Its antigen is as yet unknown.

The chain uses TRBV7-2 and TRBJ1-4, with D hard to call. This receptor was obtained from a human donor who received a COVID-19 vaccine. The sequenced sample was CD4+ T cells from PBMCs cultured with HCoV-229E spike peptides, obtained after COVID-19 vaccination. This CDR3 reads CASSPSPNEKLFF. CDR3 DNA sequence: TGTGCCAGCAGCCCCTCCCCTAATGAAAAACTGTTTTTT.